Each of the 11 T cell receptor beta chains below was sequenced from the same sample in a study of T cell repertoires in cytomegalovirus infection (dated by TCRdb to the late 2010s). TCRdb records Illumina HiSeq 1500 as the sequencer. TCRdb applied fastp at Q25 and MiXCR to the public reads, then kept only in-frame beta chains. When rows share a CDR3 protein, they turn into one entry using the most common DNA and genes. The sample has fewer than 350,000 distinct CDR3 sequences on record, roughly 15% of them singletons. The ten largest clones add up to about 11% of the sample. Sequencing was performed on PBMCs. These receptors all come from a human donor in good health (CMV status not recorded). Some clones in this sample may be carry-over from other donors' samples.

On this clonotype: Compared with germline, one end of the junction differs, possibly owing to a read error. The V call is TRBV7-2, the J call TRBJ1-4; 8 positions match TRBD1. CDR1 is SGHTA, CDR2 FQGNSA, per germline. There are 12 residues in the CDR3. CDR3 DNA sequence: TGTGCCAGCAGCTTAGAAGGACAGGGATTCCATTTT. Translated: CASSLEGQGFHF.

In its sample, this clonotype was seen many times. The V gene is TRBV6-1, the J gene TRBJ2-7; D possibly corresponds to TRBD1 (6 bases). V was pared by 5 bases and J by 5 bases, with 10 bases between. Germline V lookup: CDR1 MNHNS, CDR2 SASEGT. The CDR3 is 12 amino acids. CDR3: CASSQGQHEQYF. CDR3 sequence (DNA): TGTGCCAGCAGTCAGGGGCAGCACGAGCAGTACTTC.

This clonotype has a count of ten or more. The chain is built from TRBV7-6 and TRBJ1-5; 7 positions agree with TRBD1. CDR1 SGHVS and CDR2 FNYEAQ come from the germline V gene. The CDR3 loop spans 15 amino acids. V lost 5 bases, J lost 5 bases, and 9 bases stayed unmatched. Here the CDR3 DNA reads TGTGCCAGCAGCATACAGAAGGGGGCCGATCAGCCCCAGCATTTT. It translates to CASSIQKGADQPQHF.

This clonotype was counted at least ten times. V and J are TRBV20-1 and TRBJ2-3; tentatively, D is TRBD2 (6 bases). The CDR3 is made up of 15 amino acids. V was trimmed by 3 bases and J by 2 bases, leaving 15 bases between them. Germline V gene sequence: CDR1 DFQATT, CDR2 SNEGSKA (reference sequence). The chain's CDR3 is CSASLISGFTDTQYF. CDR3 sequence (DNA): TGCAGTGCTAGTCTCATTAGCGGATTCACAGATACGCAGTATTTT.

This clonotype has a count of ten or more. The chain recombines TRBV4-1 with TRBJ1-1; D is possibly TRBD1 (5 bases). Per germline, CDR1 MGHRA and CDR2 YSYEKL. The CDR3 has 15 residues. Trimming took 8 bases from V and 1 from J, leaving 17 bases between them. The CDR3 coding sequence is TGCGCCAGCCTGAGCCCGGGACGGACGAACACTGAAGCTTTCTTT. This encodes CASLSPGRTNTEAFF.

Worth noting for this clonotype: Since a much larger clone is just one base distant, this may be a read error. V usage is TRBV10-3 and J usage is TRBJ1-6; TRBD1 is a possible D gene (5 bases). The CDR3 has 14 residues. CDR1 and CDR2 (germline): ENHRY, SYGVKD. Deletions cut 9 bases from V and 9 bases from J, with 18 bases between. Here the CDR3 reads CAIGLGRRGSPLHF. DNA of the CDR3: TGTGCCATAGGCCTGGGACGGCGGGGTTCACCCCTCCACTTT.

This clonotype has at least ten counts. The J gene is TRBJ2-1, the V gene TRBV7-2; perhaps D is TRBD1 or TRBD2 (5 bases each). The CDR3 length is 14 residues. Germline V gene sequence: CDR1 SGHTA, CDR2 FQGNSA. The V gene lost 1 base and the J gene lost 8 bases, with 12 bases spanning the gap. CDR3 residues: CASSLGQRGDEQFF. CDR3 in DNA: TGTGCCAGCAGCTTAGGGCAGCGAGGGGATGAGCAGTTCTTC.

The rearrangement joins TRBV28 to TRBJ1-5; D possibly corresponds to TRBD1 (5 bases). V lost 6 bases and J 3 bases, leaving 12 bases between the germline ends. Germline loops: CDR1 MDHEN, CDR2 SYDVKM. This CDR3 comprises 14 residues. CDR3 residues: CASSGHLTNQPQHF. The CDR3 DNA reads TGTGCCAGCAGCGGACACCTTACCAATCAGCCCCAGCATTTT.

The chain has TRBV28 and TRBJ1-2, with a weak D call TRBD1 (5 bases). CDR3 length equals 12 residues. The germline V and J ends were trimmed by 6 bases and 7 bases, with 12 bases remaining between them. Germline values: CDR1 MDHEN, CDR2 SYDVKM. The CDR3 region is CASSSRRVGYTF. CDR3 sequence (DNA): TGTGCCAGCAGCTCCCGCAGGGTTGGCTACACCTTC.

The genes are TRBV20-1 and TRBJ2-6, with D unclear. The germline V gene encodes CDR1 DFQATT and CDR2 SNEGSKA (reference sequence). The CDR3 is 14 residues long. V lost 2 bases, J lost 0 bases, and 5 bases lay in between. CDR3 bases: TGCAGTGCTAGACCAGACTCTGGGGCCAACGTCCTGACTTTC. Protein: CSARPDSGANVLTF.

CDR3 nucleotide sequence: TGCAGTGCCTTCCGAGAGACAGGGTCCGGAAAACTGTTTTTT. Translated: CSAFRETGSGKLFF. This chain joins TRBV20-1 and TRBJ1-4, with 7 bases lining up with TRBD1. Germline lookup yields CDR1 DFQATT and CDR2 SNEGSKA (reference sequence). Trimming at V came to 6 bases and at J to 10 bases, leaving 14 bases not matched to a gene. This CDR3 has 14 residues.